A single sample is the source of the 6 T cell receptor beta chains below, sequenced in a study of blood T cell repertoires in COVID-19. Generated by immunoSEQ multiplex PCR, the TCRdb table keeps only in-frame clones and is missing some. Among fewer than 350,000 clones listed, nearly 90% were seen once. Sequenced input: PBMCs or T cells enriched from blood (not recorded which). Receptors originate from a woman between 18 and 30 years old with acute COVID-19.

The chain is built from TRBV10-3 and TRBJ2-1, with 9 bases matching TRBD2. The CDR3 sequence is 14 residues long. Germline V gives CDR1 ENHRY, CDR2 SYGVKD. V lost 6 bases and J lost 6; bases outside the gene matches: 6. CDR3 protein: CAISQREAINEQFF. The CDR3 nucleotides are TGTGCCATCAGCCAGCGGGAGGCCATCAATGAGCAGTTCTTC.

The chain employs TRBV15 and TRBJ2-2; 8 nucleotides align to TRBD2. Trimming at V came to 6 bases and at J to 3 bases, leaving 9 bases not matched to a gene. CDR3 length: 16 amino acids. From germline, CDR1 is LNHNV and CDR2 YYDKDF (reference sequence). The CDR3 sequence is CATRGSAGGDTGELFF. CDR3 bases: TGTGCCACCAGAGGATCCGCGGGAGGCGACACCGGGGAGCTGTTTTTT.

The V gene is TRBV15, the J gene TRBJ1-1, with 9 bases lining up with TRBD1. V lost 5 bases to trimming and J lost 11 bases; unmatched junction nucleotides: 9. Per germline, CDR1 LNHNV and CDR2 YYDKDF (reference sequence). The CDR3 runs 13 residues. The CDR3 DNA sequence: TGTGCCACCAGCGACAGGGGGGCCCTGAATGCTTTCTTT. It specifies CATSDRGALNAFF. Using reference TRBV15 and TRBJ1-1 for the parts outside the CDR3, the full variable domain is DAMVIQNPRYQVTQFGKPVTLSCSQTLNHNVMYWYQQKSSQAPKLLFHYYDKDFNNEADTPDNFQSRRPNTSFCFLDIRSPGLGDTAMYLCATSDRGALNAFFGQGTRLTVV.

V is TRBV7-2 and J is TRBJ2-7; TRBD1 matches at 10 bases. Losses at the gene ends were 2 bases for V and 4 bases for J; bases not matched to a gene: 2. The length of the CDR3 is 14 residues. The germline CDR1 and CDR2 sequences are SGHTA and FQGNSA. This chain's CDR3 is CASSLMGQGYEQYF. The CDR3 coding sequence is TGTGCCAGCAGCTTAATGGGACAGGGGTACGAGCAGTACTTC.

The CDR3 DNA follows: TGCAGCGTAACCAGACAGGGCTCTGGGGCCAACGTCCTGACTTTC. This codes for CSVTRQGSGANVLTF. V is TRBV29-1 and J is TRBJ2-6; TRBD1 agrees at 7 bases. Germline V CDR1 and CDR2: SQVTM, ANQGSEA. V lost 6 bases, J lost 0 bases, and 5 bases stayed unmatched. The CDR3 extends over 15 amino acids.

This clone was observed a handful of times. The J gene is TRBJ2-7, the V gene TRBV7-2; 7 bases align to TRBD2. The germline V gene encodes CDR1 SGHTA and CDR2 FQGNSA. This CDR3 comprises 15 residues. Trimming at V came to 5 bases and at J to 2 bases, leaving 9 bases not matched to a gene. CDR3 region: CASSPRREVPYEQYF. CDR3 DNA sequence: TGTGCCAGCAGCCCCCGCCGGGAGGTCCCCTACGAGCAGTACTTC.